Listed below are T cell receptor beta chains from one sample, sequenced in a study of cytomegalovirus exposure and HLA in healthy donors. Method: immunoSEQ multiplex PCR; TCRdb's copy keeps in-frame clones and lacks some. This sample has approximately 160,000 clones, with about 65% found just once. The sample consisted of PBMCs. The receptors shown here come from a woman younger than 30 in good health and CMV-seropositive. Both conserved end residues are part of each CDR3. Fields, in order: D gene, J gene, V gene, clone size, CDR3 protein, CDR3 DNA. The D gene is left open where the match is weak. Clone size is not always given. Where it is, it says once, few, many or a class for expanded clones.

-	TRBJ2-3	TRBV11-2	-	CASSGGLAAGDTQYF	TGTGCCAGCAGCGGCGGACTCGCCGCGGGAGATACGCAGTATTTT
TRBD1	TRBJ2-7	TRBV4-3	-	CASSHLKGQGTYEQYF	TGCGCCAGCAGCCACCTGAAGGGACAGGGGACCTACGAGCAGTACTTC
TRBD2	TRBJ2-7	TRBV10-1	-	CASSWFPWGGSSYEQYF	TGCGCCAGCAGTTGGTTCCCTTGGGGGGGAAGCTCCTACGAGCAGTACTTC
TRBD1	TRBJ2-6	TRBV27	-	CASSSLNLDRGYGANVLTF	TGTGCCAGCAGTTCATTAAATCTTGACAGGGGGTATGGGGCCAACGTCCTGACTTTC
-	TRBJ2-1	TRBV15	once	CATSRVTGGSYNEQFF	TGTGCCACCAGCAGAGTGACCGGGGGATCCTACAATGAGCAGTTCTTC
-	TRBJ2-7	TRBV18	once	CASTFTTGEPYEQYF	TGTGCCAGCACCTTCACGACGGGGGAACCCTACGAGCAGTACTTC
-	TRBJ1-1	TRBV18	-	CASSPGAENTEAFF	TGTGCCAGCTCACCGGGTGCGGAGAACACTGAAGCTTTCTTT
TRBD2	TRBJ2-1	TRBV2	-	CASSEAGELREQFF	TGTGCCAGCAGTGAGGCGGGAGAGCTCAGGGAGCAGTTCTTC
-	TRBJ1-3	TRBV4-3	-	CASSPETRYRDISGNTIYF	TGCGCCAGCAGCCCTGAAACCCGGTACAGGGACATCTCTGGAAACACCATATATTTT
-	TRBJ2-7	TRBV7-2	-	CASSLDRTSVYEQYF	TGTGCCAGCAGCTTAGACAGGACATCTGTCTACGAGCAGTACTTC
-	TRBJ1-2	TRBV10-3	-	CAQRGTPEDGYTF	TGTGCTCAAAGAGGGACACCTGAGGATGGCTACACCTTC
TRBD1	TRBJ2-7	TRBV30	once	CASDRDYEQYF	TGTGCCTCGGACAGGGACTACGAGCAGTACTTC
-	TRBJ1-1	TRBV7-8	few	CASSLSGVVAEAFF	TGTGCCAGCAGCTTATCAGGGGTCGTCGCTGAAGCTTTCTTT
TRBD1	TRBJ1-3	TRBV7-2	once	CASSLVGGSYSGNTIYF	TGTGCCAGCAGCTTAGTAGGGGGCTCTTATTCTGGAAACACCATATATTTT
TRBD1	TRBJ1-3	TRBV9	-	CASSVRGQGSSGNTIYF	TGTGCCAGCAGCGTTCGAGGACAGGGGAGCTCTGGAAACACCATATATTTT
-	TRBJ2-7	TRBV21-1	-	CASSNLIRLRSYEQYF	TGTGCCAGCAGCAACTTAATCAGGCTCCGCTCCTACGAGCAGTACTTC
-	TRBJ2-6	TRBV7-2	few	CASSLVPFAGANVLTF	TGTGCCAGCAGCTTAGTTCCGTTTGCTGGGGCCAACGTCCTGACTTTC
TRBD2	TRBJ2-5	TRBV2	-	CASRPLAGVETQYF	TGTGCCAGCAGGCCCCTAGCGGGAGTGGAGACCCAGTACTTC
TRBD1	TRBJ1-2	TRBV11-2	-	CASSFGDRGYGYTF	TGTGCCAGCAGCTTCGGGGACAGGGGATATGGCTACACCTTC
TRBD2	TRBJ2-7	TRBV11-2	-	CASSLVSGRASYEQYF	TGTGCCAGCAGCTTAGTTAGCGGGAGGGCCTCCTACGAGCAGTACTTC
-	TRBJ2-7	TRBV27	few	CASSFSLRYEQYF	TGTGCCAGCAGTTTCTCCCTGCGGTACGAGCAGTACTTC
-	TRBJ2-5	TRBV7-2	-	CASSSYRTGETQYF	TGTGCCAGCAGCTCGTATCGGACTGGGGAGACCCAGTACTTC
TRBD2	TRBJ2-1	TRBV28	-	CASSLYRREGSPEGNEQFF	TGTGCCAGCAGTCTCTATCGGCGGGAGGGTTCTCCTGAGGGCAATGAGCAGTTCTTC
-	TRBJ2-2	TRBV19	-	CASVGGPGGELFF	TGTGCCAGTGTCGGGGGGCCTGGCGGGGAGCTGTTTTTT
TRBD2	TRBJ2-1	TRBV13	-	CASSLFPETSGRAGSYNEQFF	TGTGCCAGCAGCTTATTTCCGGAGACTAGCGGGAGGGCCGGGTCCTACAATGAGCAGTTCTTC
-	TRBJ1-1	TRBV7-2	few	CASQRDRNTEAFF	TGTGCCAGCCAACGAGACAGGAACACTGAAGCTTTCTTT
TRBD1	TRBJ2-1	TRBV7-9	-	CASSFYRGNEQFF	TGTGCCAGCAGTTTTTACAGGGGCAATGAGCAGTTCTTC
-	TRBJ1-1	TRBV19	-	CASSIGYNTEAFF	TGTGCCAGTAGTATAGGTTATAACACTGAAGCTTTCTTT
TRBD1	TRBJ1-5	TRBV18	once	CASSPGQVTNQPQHF	TGTGCCAGCTCACCCGGACAGGTGACAAATCAGCCCCAGCATTTT
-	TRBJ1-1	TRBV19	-	CASSMGAGAEAFF	TGTGCCAGTAGTATGGGGGCGGGGGCTGAAGCTTTCTTT
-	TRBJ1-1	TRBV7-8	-	CASSLGGGAGMNTEAFF	TGTGCCAGCAGCTTAGGAGGTGGGGCGGGGATGAACACTGAAGCTTTCTTT
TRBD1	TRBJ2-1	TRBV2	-	CASSEGTGSYNEQFF	TGTGCCAGCAGTGAGGGGACAGGTAGCTACAATGAGCAGTTCTTC
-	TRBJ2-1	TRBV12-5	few	CASGLVPSENNEQFF	TGTGCTAGTGGTTTGGTACCTAGCGAGAACAATGAGCAGTTCTTC
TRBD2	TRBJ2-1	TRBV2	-	CASSEGGRYNEQFF	TGTGCCAGCAGTGAGGGGGGGAGGTACAATGAGCAGTTCTTC
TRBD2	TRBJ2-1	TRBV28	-	CASRAGHNEQLF	TGTGCCAGCAGAGCGGGGCACAATGAGCAGCTCTTC
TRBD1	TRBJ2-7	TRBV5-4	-	CASSLPGQGYEQYF	TGTGCCAGCAGCCTCCCGGGACAGGGCTACGAGCAGTACTTC
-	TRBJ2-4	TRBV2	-	CASSASGDHQNIQYF	TGTGCCAGCAGTGCCTCGGGGGACCACCAAAACATTCAGTACTTC
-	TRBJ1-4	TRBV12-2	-	CASRLDYETEKLFF	TGTGCAAGTCGCTTAGACTATGAGACTGAAAAACTGTTTTTT
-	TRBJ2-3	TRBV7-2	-	CASSRTPGVPDTQYF	TGTGCCAGCAGCCGAACACCCGGGGTTCCAGATACGCAGTATTTT